The 30 T cell receptor beta chains below were found in one sample sequenced in a study of T-cell memory formation after mild COVID-19. TCRdb recomputed calls from the 5' RACE reads with MiXCR, one row per CDR3 protein. Of roughly 220,000 distinct CDR3 sequences listed, 7.5% to 10% were seen once; the top ten hold around 3.4%. Material for sequencing was PBMCs or a T cell subset sorted from them (not recorded which). The receptors come from a man aged 18 to 30 who had mild COVID-19 (a few samples of this study predate the infection). Cell type and time point are not known.

The CDR3 DNA reads TGTGCCAGTACCATACCGGGGACAGATACGCAGTATTTT. Its protein is CASTIPGTDTQYF. The chain couples TRBV19 to TRBJ2-3; D is perhaps TRBD2 (5 bases). Germline CDR1 reads LNHDA; CDR2 reads SQIVND (reference sequence). Trimming took off 7 bases at V and 3 bases at J, with 11 bases between the two ends. CDR3 length: 13 amino acids.

The chain employs TRBV15 and TRBJ2-2; no firm D call. The CDR3 sequence is 15 residues long. V shed 5 bases and J shed 0 bases, with 10 bases lying between them. Germline V lookup: CDR1 LNHNV, CDR2 YYDKDF (reference sequence). In DNA form, the CDR3 reads TGTGCCACCAGCTCTCGGACGGCGAACACCGGGGAGCTGTTTTTT. It specifies CATSSRTANTGELFF.

This rearrangement joins TRBV5-1 to TRBJ2-3; TRBD1 matches at 12 bases. In germline, CDR1 is SGHRS, CDR2 YFSETQ. The CDR3 runs 16 residues. Losses at the gene ends were 0 bases for V and 6 bases for J; bases not matched to a gene: 5. The chain's CDR3 is CASSLERDRGRDTQYF. CDR3 bases: TGCGCCAGCAGCTTGGAGAGGGACAGGGGGCGTGATACGCAGTATTTT.

The V and J genes are TRBV9 and TRBJ1-3, with D perhaps TRBD1 (6 bases). V lost 5 bases to trimming and J lost 4 bases, with 10 bases between them. Germline assignment: CDR1 SGDLS and CDR2 YYNGEE. The CDR3 has 13 residues. The CDR3 protein is CASRSGVGNTIYF. The CDR3 bases are TGTGCCAGCAGATCAGGGGTAGGAAACACCATATATTTT.

V and J are TRBV2 and TRBJ2-5, with 11 bases lining up with TRBD1. The germline V gene encodes CDR1 SNHLY and CDR2 FYNNEI. The CDR3 loop spans 14 amino acids. Trimming at V came to 8 bases and at J to 5 bases, leaving 7 bases not matched to a gene. CDR3: CASSGQGAWETQYF. CDR3 nucleotide sequence: TGTGCCAGCTCTGGACAGGGGGCTTGGGAGACCCAGTACTTC.

This clonotype was recorded a few times. J is TRBJ1-4 and V is TRBV14; D perhaps matches TRBD1 (5 bases). CDR1 is SGHDN and CDR2 is FVKESK in the germline V gene. The CDR3 has 15 residues. V was shortened by 0 bases and J by 11 bases, with 16 bases between the two germline ends. Written as DNA, the CDR3 is TGTGCCAGCAGCCAAGATAGGCGGGGCCCTCGGAAACTGTTTTTT. The encoded protein is CASSQDRRGPRKLFF.

CDR3 DNA: TGTGCCAGCAGTGAAGAGGTCCAGGGCTCTGGAAACACCATATATTTT. Its translation is CASSEEVQGSGNTIYF. The genes are TRBV6-1 and TRBJ1-3; D may be TRBD1 (5 bases). V was trimmed by 1 base and J by 0 bases, leaving 10 bases between them. Germline-derived CDR1 and CDR2 are MNHNS and SASEGT. The length of the CDR3 is 16 residues.

Remarks on this clonotype: This may arise from a read error, as a much more abundant clone is one base away. The CDR3 spells CASSLAAGQGVADTQYF. The DNA of the CDR3 is TGCGCCAGCAGCTTGGCAGCCGGACAGGGGGTCGCAGATACGCAGTATTTT. This sequence joins TRBV5-1 and TRBJ2-3; 10 nucleotides align to TRBD1. The V gene's germline CDR1 is SGHRS and CDR2 YFSETQ. J was trimmed by 4 bases and V by 0 bases; bases with no gene match: 8. This CDR3 has 17 residues.

The rearrangement uses TRBV24-1 and TRBJ2-5; D is undetermined. Trimming took off 1 base at V and 2 bases at J, with 1 base between the two ends. Germline values: CDR1 KGHDR, CDR2 SFDVKD. This CDR3 is 12 amino acids long. The CDR3 is CATSDLQETQYF. For the CDR3, the DNA is TGTGCCACCAGTGATTTACAAGAGACCCAGTACTTC.

There are many counts of this clonotype. This chain links TRBV6-5 with TRBJ1-1; D unclear. The CDR3 sequence is 14 residues long. The germline V gene has CDR1 MNHEY and CDR2 SVGAGI. Trimming removed 4 bases from V and 1 base from J, with 10 bases in between. The chain's CDR3 is CASSSNRRNTEAFF. CDR3 nucleotide sequence: TGTGCCAGCAGTTCCAACCGTAGGAACACTGAAGCTTTCTTT.

This clonotype showed up just a few times. A much larger clonotype is one base distant, so this may be a read error. V usage is TRBV7-2 and J usage is TRBJ2-1; no clear D gene. V dropped 5 bases and J dropped 0 bases, with 2 bases sitting between them. Germline CDR1 and CDR2: SGHTA and FQGNSA. This CDR3 is built from 12 residues. The CDR3 reads CASSRSYNEQFF. In DNA form, the CDR3 reads TGTGCCAGCAGCCGCTCCTACAATGAGCAGTTCTTC.

This clonotype has just a few counts. This chain uses TRBV18 with TRBJ2-5, with D hard to call. The CDR3 totals 12 residues. Germline values: CDR1 KGHSH, CDR2 LQKENI. The germline V and J ends were trimmed by 10 bases and 5 bases, with 14 bases remaining between them. The DNA for the CDR3 is TGTGCCACTACGGGTGTTCGGGAGACCCAGTACTTC. Protein sequence: CATTGVRETQYF.

The chain couples TRBV5-6 to TRBJ2-7; 10 bases are a match to TRBD1. Losses at the gene ends were 6 bases for V and 6 bases for J; bases not matched to a gene: 6. Germline V gives CDR1 SGHDT, CDR2 YYEEEE. The length of the CDR3 is 13 residues. The CDR3 loop reads CASTPGTGVEQYF. The CDR3 coding sequence is TGTGCCAGCACCCCCGGGACAGGGGTCGAGCAGTACTTC.

Ten or more counts support this clonotype. The V and J genes are TRBV12-3 or TRBV12-4 and TRBJ2-2; TRBD2 matches 14 bases. The V gene end was trimmed by 7 bases and the J gene end by 3 bases; junction bases not matched to a gene: 13. CDR3 length: 19 residues. As DNA, the CDR3 is TGTGCCAGCACCTCGTCCCGGACTAGCGGGGGGACTTACACCGGGGAGCTGTTTTTT. Translating gives CASTSSRTSGGTYTGELFF.

This chain links TRBV20-1 with TRBJ2-1, with D possibly TRBD2 on 6 matching bases. CDR1 and CDR2 (germline): DFQATT, SNEGSKA (reference sequence). CDR3 length: 13 residues. The V and J ends lost 5 bases and 10 bases respectively, with 18 bases between them. CDR3 loop: CSALNGGTKEQFF. The CDR3 region has the DNA TGCAGTGCTCTCAACGGGGGTACAAAAGAGCAGTTCTTC.

This clonotype was seen only a few times. The J gene is TRBJ1-5, the V gene TRBV6-1, with 11 bases aligning to TRBD1. The CDR3 is made up of 15 amino acids. CDR1 and CDR2 from the germline V gene are MNHNS and SASEGT. The J segment lost 3 bases and the V segment lost 4 bases, leaving 2 bases of the junction unmatched. The CDR3 DNA reads as TGTGCCAGCAGTGGGGACAGGGGGTTCAATCAGCCCCAGCATTTT. Translation: CASSGDRGFNQPQHF.

The chain links TRBV5-1 to TRBJ2-2; D gene ambiguous. The CDR3 contains 13 residues. Germline loops: CDR1 SGHRS, CDR2 YFSETQ. V was trimmed by 7 bases and J by 1 base, leaving 8 bases between them. CDR3 coding DNA: TGCGCCAGCGGATGGGGGAACACCGGGGAGCTGTTTTTT. Translation gives CASGWGNTGELFF. Drawing the rest from reference TRBV5-1 and TRBJ2-2, the complete variable domain is KAGVTQTPRYLIKTRGQQVTLSCSPISGHRSVSWYQQTPGQGLQFLFEYFSETQRNKGNFPGRFSGRQFSNSRSEMNVSTLELGDSALYLCASGWGNTGELFFGEGSRLTVL.

The V gene is TRBV24-1, the J gene TRBJ2-5; D is unresolved. The V end lost 5 bases, the J end lost 4 bases, and 7 bases lay between the germline ends. CDR3 size: 12 residues. The germline V gene encodes CDR1 KGHDR and CDR2 SFDVKD. CDR3 nucleotides: TGTGCCACCAGTGGAATCGGAGAGACCCAGTACTTC. Encoded protein: CATSGIGETQYF.

This clonotype has a handful of counts. The chain carries TRBV12-3 or TRBV12-4 and TRBJ2-1, with TRBD2 matching over 8 bases. V gave up 2 bases and J gave up 3 bases; unmatched junction bases: 9. CDR3 size: 17 residues. The CDR3 sequence is CASSLRFGAGDYNEQFF. For the CDR3, the DNA is TGTGCCAGCAGTTTAAGGTTTGGAGCGGGGGACTACAATGAGCAGTTCTTC.

V usage is TRBV7-2 and J usage is TRBJ1-1; D might be TRBD1 (5 bases). The CDR3 extends over 14 amino acids. Germline loops: CDR1 SGHTA, CDR2 FQGNSA. Trimming took 1 base from V and 10 from J, leaving 16 bases between them. CDR3 loop: CASSLEGLGRRAFF. The CDR3 DNA reads TGTGCCAGCAGCTTAGAGGGGCTGGGGAGGAGAGCTTTCTTT. Drawing the rest from reference TRBV7-2 and TRBJ1-1, the complete variable domain is GAGVSQSPSNKVTEKGKDVELRCDPISGHTALYWYRQSLGQGLEFLIYFQGNSAPDKSGLPSDRFSAERTGGSVSTLTIQRTQQEDSAVYLCASSLEGLGRRAFFGQGTRLTVV.

In this sample, this clonotype turned up many times. The V gene is TRBV6-5, the J gene TRBJ1-5; D ambiguous. V was trimmed by 5 bases and J by 2 bases, leaving 16 bases between them. The CDR3 length is 16 residues. CDR1 and CDR2 from the germline V gene are MNHEY and SVGAGI. The CDR3 reads CASSPRTNLGNQPQHF. The CDR3, as DNA: TGTGCCAGCAGTCCGCGGACGAACCTGGGCAATCAGCCCCAGCATTTT.

The sample holds a few counts of this clonotype. The V and J genes are TRBV10-2 and TRBJ1-1; D is undetermined. From germline, CDR1 is WSHSY and CDR2 SAAADI. Trimming pared 0 bases from V and 5 bases from J, leaving 4 bases between. The CDR3 has 12 residues. CDR3 sequence: CASSESWTEAFF. CDR3 DNA sequence: TGCGCCAGCAGTGAGTCATGGACTGAAGCTTTCTTT.

In DNA, the CDR3 is TGTGCCAGCAGTTACGGTGGCTACAGGGTGGGGGGAGATACGCAGTATTTT. Residues: CASSYGGYRVGGDTQYF. The V gene is TRBV6-6, the J gene TRBJ2-3; tentatively, D is TRBD1 or TRBD2 (6 bases each). Trimming took 2 bases from V and 5 from J, leaving 20 bases between them. The CDR3 has 17 residues. Germline V gives CDR1 MNHNY, CDR2 SVGAGI (reference sequence).

The sample holds a few counts of this clonotype. The genes are TRBV20-1 and TRBJ2-2; perhaps TRBD2 as D (6 bases). With 1 base removed from V and 0 bases from J, the gap between germline ends came to 15 bases. The CDR3 is 17 amino acids. Per the germline V gene, CDR1 is DFQATT and CDR2 is SNEGSKA (reference sequence). CDR3 sequence (DNA): TGCAGTGCTAGAGCCAGCCCGACGGGGGCGAACACCGGGGAGCTGTTTTTT. Translated, it gives CSARASPTGANTGELFF.

This clonotype showed up just a few times. This chain uses TRBV6-5 with TRBJ2-5; possibly TRBD1 or TRBD2 for D (7 bases each). This CDR3 comprises 14 residues. V lost 5 bases and J lost 5, with 15 bases in between. Germline V lookup: CDR1 MNHEY, CDR2 SVGAGI. The CDR3: CASSNQGGWETQYF. The CDR3 nucleotides read TGTGCCAGCAGTAACCAGGGGGGGTGGGAGACCCAGTACTTC.

This clonotype was recorded many times. The chain couples TRBV6-5 to TRBJ1-2; 8 bases line up with TRBD1. CDR1 is MNHEY, CDR2 SVGAGI, per germline. The length of the CDR3 is 13 residues. Unmatched junction bases numbered 8, after V lost 10 bases and J lost 4 bases. CDR3 protein: CATVATGAYGYTF. As DNA, the CDR3 is TGTGCCACCGTAGCGACAGGGGCCTATGGCTACACCTTC.

This clonotype has at least ten counts. The chain has TRBV7-2 and TRBJ2-7; D remains unclear. CDR1 is SGHTA, CDR2 FQGNSA, per germline. The CDR3 loop spans 15 amino acids. The V end lost 0 bases, the J end lost 12 bases, and 21 bases lay between the germline ends. The CDR3 nucleotides are TGTGCCAGCAGCTTAGCCGGGTTAGATTCCTACGGTGGGTACTTC. This sequence encodes CASSLAGLDSYGGYF.

Only a few counts were recorded for this clonotype. This chain links TRBV29-1 with TRBJ2-7, with D possibly TRBD1 on 6 matching bases. The CDR3 is made up of 14 amino acids. Germline values: CDR1 SQVTM, CDR2 ANQGSEA. V was cut by 0 bases and J by 4 bases, with 13 bases left in between. The CDR3 sequence is CSVEDFRGQYEQYF. For the CDR3, the DNA is TGCAGCGTTGAAGATTTCCGGGGACAATACGAGCAGTACTTC.

The chain's CDR3 is CASSQEVGPTDTQYF. The CDR3 coding sequence is TGCGCCAGCAGCCAAGAGGTCGGACCCACAGATACGCAGTATTTT. The chain has TRBV4-3 and TRBJ2-3; the D is unclear. CDR1 and CDR2 from the germline V gene are LGHNA and YSLEER. Trimming shortened V by 0 bases and J by 2 bases, and 9 bases separated the two germline ends. The CDR3 loop spans 15 amino acids.

In the case of this clonotype: At one boundary the junction diverges from the germline segment, which might be a read error. V usage is TRBV7-9 and J usage is TRBJ2-5; D call uncertain. The CDR3 extends over 11 amino acids. Per the germline V gene, CDR1 is SEHNR and CDR2 is FQNEAQ (reference sequence). The DNA for the CDR3 is TGTGCCAGCAGCCCCAGCTGGGTTTTGGACTTC. Residues: CASSPSWVLDF.